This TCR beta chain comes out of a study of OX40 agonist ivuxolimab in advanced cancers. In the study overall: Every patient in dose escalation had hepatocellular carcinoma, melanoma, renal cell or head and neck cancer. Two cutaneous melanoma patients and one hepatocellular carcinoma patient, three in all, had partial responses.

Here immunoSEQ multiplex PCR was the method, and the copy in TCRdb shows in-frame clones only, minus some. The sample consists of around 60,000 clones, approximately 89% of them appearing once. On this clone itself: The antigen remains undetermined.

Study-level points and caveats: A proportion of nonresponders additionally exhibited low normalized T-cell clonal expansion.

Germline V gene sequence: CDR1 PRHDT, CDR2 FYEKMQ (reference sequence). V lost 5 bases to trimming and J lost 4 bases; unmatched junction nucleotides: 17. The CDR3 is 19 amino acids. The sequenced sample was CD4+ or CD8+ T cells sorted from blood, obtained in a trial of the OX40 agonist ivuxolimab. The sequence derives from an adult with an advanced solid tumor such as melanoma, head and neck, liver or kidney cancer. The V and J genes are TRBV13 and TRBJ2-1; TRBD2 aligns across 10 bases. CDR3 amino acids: CASSQTGLVGTSVYNEQFF. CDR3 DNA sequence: TGTGCCAGCAGCCAAACGGGACTGGTCGGGACTAGCGTTTACAATGAGCAGTTCTTC.